Listed here are 10 T cell receptor beta chains from one sample, sequenced in a study of cytomegalovirus exposure and HLA in healthy donors. The PCR was carried out with 60 Vbeta primers and 13 Jbeta primers. The protocol was immunoSEQ multiplex PCR, while the TCRdb copy is restricted to in-frame clones and leaves out a portion. The sample yields fewer than 250,000 clones, about 83% seen once. Sequenced material: PBMCs. Receptors were obtained from a man aged 40-50 years in good health and CMV-seropositive.

This clone was observed once. The rearrangement joins TRBV7-2 to TRBJ1-3; 9 nucleotides agree with TRBD1. Trimming at V came to 0 bases and at J to 1 base, leaving 1 base not matched to a gene. The CDR3 spans 16 residues. CDR1 and CDR2 (germline): SGHTA, FQGNSA. The CDR3 loop is CASSLAGTGSGNTIYF. The CDR3 bases are TGTGCCAGCAGCTTAGCGGGGACAGGGTCTGGAAACACCATATATTTT.

For this clone: This sample includes further DNA sequences coding for the same CDR3. The chain recombines TRBV29-1 with TRBJ2-5, with D perhaps TRBD1 (6 bases). The length of the CDR3 is 12 residues. The V end lost 4 bases, the J end lost 1 base, and 7 bases lay between the germline ends. In germline, CDR1 is SQVTM, CDR2 ANQGSEA. CDR3 amino acids: CSVGTVQETQYF. The DNA for the CDR3 is TGCAGCGTTGGGACAGTCCAAGAGACCCAGTACTTC. Full variable domain (remainder filled in from reference TRBV29-1 and TRBJ2-5): SAVISQKPSRDICQRGTSLTIQCQVDSQVTMMFWYRQQPGQSLTLIATANQGSEATYESGFVIDKFPISRPNLTFSTLTVSNMSPEDSSIYLCSVGTVQETQYFGPGTRLLVL.

The chain couples TRBV2 to TRBJ1-1; D not certain. The CDR3 totals 15 residues. V lost 7 bases and J lost 4, with 19 bases in between. CDR1 is SNHLY, CDR2 FYNNEI, per germline. The DNA of the CDR3 is TGTGCCAGCACTTACCAGACGGGAGTTTTCACTGAAGCTTTCTTT. As protein: CASTYQTGVFTEAFF.

This clone appeared a single time. The rearrangement joins TRBV28 to TRBJ1-2; D not certain. The CDR3 loop spans 11 amino acids. V was pared by 7 bases and J by 5 bases, with 8 bases between. In germline, CDR1 is MDHEN, CDR2 SYDVKM. The CDR3 DNA sequence: TGTGCCAGCAAGGCCAGGTATGGCTACACCTTC. This sequence encodes CASKARYGYTF.

The V call is TRBV6-1, the J call TRBJ2-3; TRBD1 agrees at 9 bases. CDR1 is MNHNS and CDR2 is SASEGT in the germline V gene. CDR3 length equals 14 residues. V was clipped by 7 bases and J by 6 bases; unmatched bases: 8. CDR3 bases: TGTGCCAGCACCCGGGACAGGGCTGTGGATACGCAGTATTTT. This gives the protein CASTRDRAVDTQYF.

The chain carries TRBV15 and TRBJ1-2, with D hard to call. Trimming cost V 0 bases and J 4 bases, with 12 bases left between them. This CDR3 contains 15 residues. The germline V gene has CDR1 LNHNV and CDR2 YYDKDF (reference sequence). This chain's CDR3 is CATSRDKDRGYGYTF. The DNA of the CDR3 is TGTGCCACCAGCAGAGATAAGGATCGGGGCTATGGCTACACCTTC.

J is TRBJ2-7 and V is TRBV7-2, with TRBD1 matching over 8 bases. The CDR3 extends over 15 amino acids. Per the germline V gene, CDR1 is SGHTA and CDR2 is FQGNSA. V shed 0 bases and J 7 bases; nucleotides not matched to a gene: 8. CDR3 nucleotide sequence: TGTGCCAGCAGCTTAGCCAGGACAGGGTTGGGAGAGCAGTACTTC. Translation: CASSLARTGLGEQYF.

Comments on this clone: Other DNA sequences in this specimen translate into the identical CDR3. This chain links TRBV5-1 with TRBJ1-2; tentatively, D is TRBD1 (5 bases). Germline V gives CDR1 SGHRS, CDR2 YFSETQ. The CDR3 is 12 residues long. V lost 4 bases and J 4 bases, leaving 8 bases between the germline ends. The CDR3, as DNA: TGCGCCAGCAGCCGTGACAGCTATGGCTACACCTTC. It encodes CASSRDSYGYTF.

This clone was counted a single time. The chain couples TRBV4-1 to TRBJ2-7; possibly TRBD1 for D (5 bases). Per germline, CDR1 MGHRA and CDR2 YSYEKL. Trimming took off 1 base at V and 2 bases at J, with 9 bases between the two ends. The CDR3 runs 14 residues. The DNA for the CDR3 is TGCGCCAGCAGCCAAGCCCAGGGTCCCTACGAGCAGTACTTC. Translating it yields CASSQAQGPYEQYF.

The chain has TRBV6-4 and TRBJ2-3; 8 bases are a match to TRBD2. Germline CDR1 MRHNA, CDR2 SNTAGT. J gave up 2 bases and V 6 bases, and 16 bases lay outside the gene matches. This CDR3 has 18 residues. CDR3 amino acids: CASSPHVASGQNTDTQYF. In DNA, the CDR3 is TGTGCCAGCAGCCCACATGTGGCTAGCGGGCAGAACACAGATACGCAGTATTTT.